These 13 T cell receptor beta chains were sequenced from one sample in a study of cytomegalovirus exposure and HLA in healthy donors. Researchers ran the PCR with 60 Vbeta and 13 Jbeta primers. The assay was immunoSEQ multiplex PCR, and TCRdb's table has in-frame clones only and misses some. The table lists about 220,000 clones, roughly 83% of them singletons. Source material: PBMCs. These receptors were obtained from a boy younger than 10 in good health and CMV-seronegative.

The gene calls are TRBV30 and TRBJ1-2; TRBD1 agrees at 7 bases. V shed 4 bases, J shed 4 bases, and the junction held 6 bases outside the gene matches. The CDR3 is 13 residues long. The V gene's germline CDR1 is GTSNPN and CDR2 SVGIG (reference sequence). CDR3 sequence reads: CAWTQDRLYGYTF. CDR3 nucleotides: TGTGCCTGGACCCAGGACAGGCTCTATGGCTACACCTTC. The variable domain in full, completed from reference TRBV30 and TRBJ1-2, reads SQTIHQWPATLVQPVGSPLSLECTVEGTSNPNLYWYRQAAGRGLQLLFYSVGIGQISSEVPQNLSASRPQDRQFILSSKKLLLSDSGFYLCAWTQDRLYGYTFGSGTRLTVV.

V gene TRBV30 combines with J gene TRBJ2-5; TRBD1 matches 9 bases. Germline V gives CDR1 GTSNPN, CDR2 SVGIG (reference sequence). This CDR3 spans 15 amino acids. V lost 4 bases to trimming and J lost 0 bases; unmatched junction nucleotides: 6. The CDR3 nucleotides read TGTGCCTGGACCCTGACAGGGGGATACCAAGAGACCCAGTACTTC. Amino acids: CAWTLTGGYQETQYF.

The chain links TRBV11-3 to TRBJ2-5, with 13 bases identical to TRBD2. The junction had 8 bases not matched to a gene; V was cut back by 5 bases and J by 5 bases. CDR3 size: 16 residues. Germline V gives CDR1 SGHNT, CDR2 YENEEA. The CDR3 loop is CASSTRTSGGLETQYF. The CDR3 coding sequence is TGTGCCAGCAGCACTAGGACTAGCGGGGGTTTGGAGACCCAGTACTTC.

This chain links TRBV29-1 with TRBJ1-2, with a weak D call TRBD1 (6 bases). This CDR3 contains 13 residues. Trimming removed 4 bases at V and 8 bases at J, with 17 bases between. Germline-derived CDR1 and CDR2 are SQVTM and ANQGSEA. CDR3 in amino acids: CSVGQDRSRGYTF. The CDR3 DNA sequence: TGCAGCGTTGGCCAAGACAGGTCGCGCGGCTACACCTTC.

CDR3 sequence: CASSEPGGGPYEQYF. The CDR3 DNA is TGTGCCAGCAGTGAACCTGGGGGGGGGCCCTACGAGCAGTACTTC. The chain is built from TRBV2 and TRBJ2-7; tentative D call: TRBD2 (7 bases). The CDR3 is 15 residues long. Germline loops: CDR1 SNHLY, CDR2 FYNNEI. Trimming removed 2 bases from V and 2 bases from J, with 13 bases in between. The variable domain in full, with the rest retrieved from reference TRBV2 and TRBJ2-7, is EPEVTQTPSHQVTQMGQEVILRCVPISNHLYFYWYRQILGQKVEFLVSFYNNEISEKSEIFDDQFSVERPDGSNFTLKIRSTKLEDSAMYFCASSEPGGGPYEQYFGPGTRLTVT.

This sequence joins TRBV29-1 and TRBJ2-3; 7 nucleotides match TRBD2. The CDR3 extends over 15 amino acids. Germline CDR1 and CDR2: SQVTM and ANQGSEA. The V segment lost 2 bases and the J segment 3 bases; nucleotides outside the gene matches: 8. The CDR3, as DNA: TGCAGCGTTGAAAGGGCGGGAGTAGGGACAGATACGCAGTATTTT. It yields the protein CSVERAGVGTDTQYF.

This chain connects TRBV4-1 to TRBJ2-5; D gene ambiguous. The J call may not be correct, given that the DNA end is closer to TRBJ2-7. CDR1 and CDR2 (germline): MGHRA, YSYEKL. This CDR3 is 12 amino acids long. The CDR3 nucleotides are TGCGCCAGCAGCCAAGATCTCGTCGAGCAGTACTTC. Its translation is CASSQDLVEQYF.

The chain combines TRBV5-1 with TRBJ2-1; 12 nucleotides match TRBD2. The length of the CDR3 is 16 residues. Germline values: CDR1 SGHRS, CDR2 YFSETQ. V lost 2 bases to trimming and J lost 12 bases; unmatched junction nucleotides: 12. The CDR3 reads CASSFGPSGGAAGQFF. The DNA of the CDR3 is TGCGCCAGCAGCTTCGGCCCTAGCGGGGGGGCCGCGGGGCAGTTCTTC.

J is TRBJ2-7 and V is TRBV27, with 9 positions matching TRBD1. J lost 3 bases, V lost 4 bases, and 7 bases had no gene match. Germline V gene lookup returns CDR1 MNHEY and CDR2 SMNVEV (reference sequence). The CDR3 covers 15 residues. In nucleotides, the CDR3 is TGTGCCAGCAGTTCCGACAGGGGGTTTGTCTACGAGCAGTACTTC. This gives the protein CASSSDRGFVYEQYF.

This chain links TRBV6-4 with TRBJ2-3; the match to TRBD1 covers 10 bases. The CDR3 is 16 residues long. The germline gives CDR1 MRHNA, CDR2 SNTAGT. V gave up 4 bases and J gave up 6 bases; unmatched junction bases: 10. The CDR3 loop reads CASSGQGAAGPDTQYF. In DNA form, the CDR3 reads TGTGCCAGCAGTGGACAGGGGGCGGCCGGGCCGGATACGCAGTATTTT.

This clone was counted a few times. The chain employs TRBV4-1 and TRBJ2-1, with no clear D. V gave up 3 bases and J gave up 3 bases, with 9 bases separating them. This CDR3 spans 14 amino acids. CDR1 is MGHRA, CDR2 YSYEKL, per germline. As DNA, the CDR3 is TGCGCCAGCAGCCAGTTAGATCTCTACAATGAGCAGTTCTTC. It is translated as CASSQLDLYNEQFF.

The rearrangement joins TRBV7-9 to TRBJ2-1, with TRBD1 matching over 10 bases. Germline lookup yields CDR1 SEHNR and CDR2 FQNEAQ (reference sequence). This CDR3 contains 15 residues. V shed 3 bases and J 8 bases; nucleotides not matched to a gene: 7. CDR3 sequence (DNA): TGTGCCAGCAGCTTCGGGACAGGGGCATCCGATGAGCAGTTCTTC. As protein: CASSFGTGASDEQFF.

The chain recombines TRBV11-3 with TRBJ2-2; 11 positions match TRBD1. Losses at the gene ends were 5 bases for V and 5 bases for J; bases not matched to a gene: 4. This CDR3 comprises 15 residues. Germline CDR1 reads SGHNT; CDR2 reads YENEEA. The CDR3 nucleotides read TGTGCCAGCAGCCGGGGACAGGGGGGAACCGGGGAGCTGTTTTTT. Protein product: CASSRGQGGTGELFF.